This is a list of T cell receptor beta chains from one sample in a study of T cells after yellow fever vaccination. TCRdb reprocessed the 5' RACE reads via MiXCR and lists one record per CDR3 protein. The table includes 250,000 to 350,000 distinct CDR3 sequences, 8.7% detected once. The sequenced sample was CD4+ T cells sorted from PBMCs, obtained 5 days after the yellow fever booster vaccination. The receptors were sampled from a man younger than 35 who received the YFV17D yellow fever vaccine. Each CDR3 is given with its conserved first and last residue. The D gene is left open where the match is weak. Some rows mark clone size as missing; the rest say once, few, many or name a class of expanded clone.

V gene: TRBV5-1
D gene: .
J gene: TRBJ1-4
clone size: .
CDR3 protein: CASSPTSRGVLEKLFF
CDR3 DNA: TGCGCCAGCAGCCCTACGTCTAGAGGGGTTTTAGAAAAACTGTTTTTT

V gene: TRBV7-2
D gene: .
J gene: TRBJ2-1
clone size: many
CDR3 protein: CASSAYNEQFF
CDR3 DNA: TGTGCCAGCAGTGCCTACAATGAGCAGTTCTTC

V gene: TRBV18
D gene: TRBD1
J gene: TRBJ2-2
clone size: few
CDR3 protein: CASSADRLTGELFF
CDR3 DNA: TGTGCCAGCTCGGCGGACAGGCTAACCGGGGAGCTGTTTTTT

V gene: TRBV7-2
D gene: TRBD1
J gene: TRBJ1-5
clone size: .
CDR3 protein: CASSPSQGGDQPQHF
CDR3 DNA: TGTGCCAGCAGCCCAAGTCAGGGGGGGGATCAGCCCCAGCATTTT

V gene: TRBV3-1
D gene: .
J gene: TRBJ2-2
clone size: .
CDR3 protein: CASSQRDQSGELFF
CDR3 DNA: TGTGCCAGCAGCCAGAGGGACCAGTCCGGGGAGCTGTTTTTT

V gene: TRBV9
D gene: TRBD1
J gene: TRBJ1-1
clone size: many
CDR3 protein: CASSAQGQGRNTEAFF
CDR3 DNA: TGTGCCAGCAGCGCGCAAGGACAGGGTAGGAACACTGAAGCTTTCTTT

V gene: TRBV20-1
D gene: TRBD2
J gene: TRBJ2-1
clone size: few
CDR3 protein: CSAHRGGSLSYNEQFF
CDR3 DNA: TGCAGTGCTCACCGGGGGGGTAGCCTCTCCTACAATGAGCAGTTCTTC

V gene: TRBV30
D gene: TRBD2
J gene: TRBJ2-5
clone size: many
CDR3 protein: CAWSVAGGRSETQYF
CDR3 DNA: TGTGCCTGGAGTGTGGCGGGGGGCCGGTCGGAGACCCAGTACTTC

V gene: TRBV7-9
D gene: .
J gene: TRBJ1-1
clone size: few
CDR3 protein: CASSYDPNTEAFF
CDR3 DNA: TGTGCCAGCAGCTACGACCCAAACACTGAAGCTTTCTTT

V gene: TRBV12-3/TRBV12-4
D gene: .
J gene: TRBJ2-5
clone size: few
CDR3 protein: CASSFGDRETQYF
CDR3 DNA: TGTGCCAGCAGTTTCGGAGACAGGGAGACCCAGTACTTC

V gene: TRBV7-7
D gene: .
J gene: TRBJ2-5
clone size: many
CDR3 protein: CASSLQYQETQYF
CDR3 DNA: TGTGCTAGCAGCTTACAGTACCAAGAGACCCAGTACTTC

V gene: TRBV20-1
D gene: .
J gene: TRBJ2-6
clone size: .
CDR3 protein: CSPGGGAAGANVLTF
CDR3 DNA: TGCAGTCCCGGGGGTGGGGCAGCCGGGGCCAACGTCCTGACTTTC

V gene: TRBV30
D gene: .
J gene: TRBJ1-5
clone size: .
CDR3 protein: CAWSVRGNQPQHF
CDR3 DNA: TGTGCCTGGAGTGTTAGGGGGAATCAGCCCCAGCATTTT

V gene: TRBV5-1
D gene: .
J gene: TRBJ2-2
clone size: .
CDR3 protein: CASSPLSGGPETGELFF
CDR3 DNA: TGCGCCAGCAGCCCGCTGAGTGGGGGGCCTGAGACCGGGGAGCTGTTTTTT

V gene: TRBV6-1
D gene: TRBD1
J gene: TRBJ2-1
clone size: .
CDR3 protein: CASSLGQGSGEQFF
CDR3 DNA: TGTGCCAGCAGTCTCGGACAGGGTTCGGGTGAGCAGTTCTTC

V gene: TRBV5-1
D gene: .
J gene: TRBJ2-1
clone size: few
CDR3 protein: CASSEGLFSSYNEQFF
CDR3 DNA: TGCGCCAGCAGCGAGGGACTCTTCAGCTCCTACAATGAGCAGTTCTTC

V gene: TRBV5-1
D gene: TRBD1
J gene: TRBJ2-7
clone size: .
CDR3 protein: CASSQGVGTLEQYF
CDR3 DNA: TGCGCCAGCAGCCAGGGGGTCGGGACCCTTGAGCAGTACTTC

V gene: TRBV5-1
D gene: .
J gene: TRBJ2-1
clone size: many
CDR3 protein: CASSLTVDNEQFF
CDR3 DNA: TGCGCCAGCAGCTTGACCGTCGACAATGAGCAGTTCTTC

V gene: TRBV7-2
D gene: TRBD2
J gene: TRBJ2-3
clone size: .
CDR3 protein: CASSKRRLAGGTDTQYF
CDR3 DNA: TGTGCCAGCAGCAAGCGCAGACTAGCGGGGGGCACCGATACGCAGTATTTT

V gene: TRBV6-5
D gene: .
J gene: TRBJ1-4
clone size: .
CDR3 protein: CASSFQQAPTEKLFF
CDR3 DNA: TGTGCCAGCAGTTTCCAACAGGCCCCCACTGAAAAACTGTTTTTT

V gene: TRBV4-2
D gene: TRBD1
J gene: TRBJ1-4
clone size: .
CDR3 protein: CASTGTVNSEKLFF
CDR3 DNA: TGTGCCAGCACGGGGACAGTCAATAGTGAAAAACTGTTTTTT

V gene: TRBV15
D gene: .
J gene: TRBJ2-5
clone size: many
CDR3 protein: CATSRASSETQYF
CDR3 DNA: TGTGCCACCAGCAGAGCCTCTTCGGAGACCCAGTACTTC

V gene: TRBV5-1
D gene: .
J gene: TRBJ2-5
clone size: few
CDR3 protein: CASSLKMAVETQYF
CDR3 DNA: TGCGCCAGCAGCTTGAAAATGGCAGTTGAGACCCAGTACTTC

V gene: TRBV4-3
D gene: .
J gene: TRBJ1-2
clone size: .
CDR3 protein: CASSQDRGQGGGYTF
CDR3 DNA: TGCGCCAGCAGCCAAGATCGGGGCCAGGGAGGCGGCTACACCTTC

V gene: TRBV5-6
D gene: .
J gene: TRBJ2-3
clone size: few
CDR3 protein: CASSLPSLDTQYF
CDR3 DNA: TGTGCCAGCAGCTTGCCGTCGCTAGATACGCAGTATTTT

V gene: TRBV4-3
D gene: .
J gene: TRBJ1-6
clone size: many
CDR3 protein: CASSQASFGSPLHF
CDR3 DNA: TGCGCCAGCAGCCAAGCAAGTTTTGGGTCACCCCTCCACTTT

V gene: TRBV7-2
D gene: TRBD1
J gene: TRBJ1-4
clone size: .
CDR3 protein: CASKEPGQGNEKLFF
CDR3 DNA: TGTGCCAGCAAAGAACCGGGACAGGGTAATGAAAAACTGTTTTTT

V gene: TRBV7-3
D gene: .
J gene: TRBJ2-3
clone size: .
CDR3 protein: CASSLFLTDTQYF
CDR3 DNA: TGTGCCAGCAGCTTATTCCTCACAGATACGCAGTATTTT

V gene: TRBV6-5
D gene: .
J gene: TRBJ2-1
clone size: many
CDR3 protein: CASSPASSYNEQFF
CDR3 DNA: TGTGCCAGCAGCCCCGCATCCTCCTACAATGAGCAGTTCTTC

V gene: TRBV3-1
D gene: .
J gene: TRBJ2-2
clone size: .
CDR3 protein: CASSRRTRLGELFF
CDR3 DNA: TGTGCCAGCAGCCGCAGGACGAGGCTAGGGGAGCTGTTTTTT

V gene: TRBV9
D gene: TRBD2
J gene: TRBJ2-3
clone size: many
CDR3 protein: CASSVDLAGQYTQYF
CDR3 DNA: TGTGCCAGCAGCGTAGACCTAGCGGGGCAATATACGCAGTATTTT